This T cell receptor (beta chain) was identified during a study of identical twins. Overall study results and limits: Models underestimated out-of-frame TCR alpha sharing in monozygotic twins. Invariant populations such as MAIT and iNKT cells could partly muddle zero-insertion analyses.

Each donor was a healthy Caucasian. V lost 1 base to trimming and J lost 1 base, with 24 bases between them. This CDR3 region has 20 residues. Looked up from germline, CDR1 is MNHNS and CDR2 is SASEGT. TCRdb reanalysed the 5' RACE reads using MiXCR and keeps one entry per CDR3 protein. Of roughly 630,000 distinct CDR3 sequences in the sample, just over 7% were seen once. Points on this clonotype: Its antigen is not identified.

The sample also formed part of further work on yellow fever vaccine responses in identical twins.

This sequence originates from a woman aged 18-35 years in good health. This chain uses TRBV6-1 with TRBJ2-3, with no clear D. The sample consisted of PBMCs. Here the CDR3 DNA reads TGTGCCAGCAGTGAAGACCAAGTTTTGAGTTGGGTAGCCCGCACAGATACGCAGTATTTT. It encodes CASSEDQVLSWVARTDTQYF.